The clone carrying this TCR beta chain occurred many times. Its antigen is undetermined. CDR1 is DFQATT, CDR2 SNEGSKA, per germline (reference sequence). The CDR3 covers 14 residues. V trimming: 7 bases; J trimming: 6 bases; junction bases outside the gene matches: 12. This sample's RNA came from whole unsorted tissue. This sample stems from a study of tumor and adjacent non-tumor tissue in lung cancer. The study, taken as a whole, reports: Significantly higher TCR diversity was found in tumor than normal lung.

A modified ARM-PCR protocol with three rounds of nested PCR amplified TCRbeta. TCRdb re-derived calls from the multiplex PCR reads in MiXCR, one entry per CDR3 protein. Altogether around 210,000 distinct CDR3 sequences are present, 70% to 75% being singletons, with the ten largest covering around 27%. Sequencing used lung tumor tissue. The chain employs TRBV20-1 and TRBJ2-1; 7 bases map to TRBD2. This clonotype originated in a man between 60 and 70 years old with non-small cell lung cancer. CDR3 region: CSVRLGGSSNEQFF. The CDR3 bases are TGCAGTGTCCGGTTGGGAGGGAGTAGCAATGAGCAGTTCTTC.